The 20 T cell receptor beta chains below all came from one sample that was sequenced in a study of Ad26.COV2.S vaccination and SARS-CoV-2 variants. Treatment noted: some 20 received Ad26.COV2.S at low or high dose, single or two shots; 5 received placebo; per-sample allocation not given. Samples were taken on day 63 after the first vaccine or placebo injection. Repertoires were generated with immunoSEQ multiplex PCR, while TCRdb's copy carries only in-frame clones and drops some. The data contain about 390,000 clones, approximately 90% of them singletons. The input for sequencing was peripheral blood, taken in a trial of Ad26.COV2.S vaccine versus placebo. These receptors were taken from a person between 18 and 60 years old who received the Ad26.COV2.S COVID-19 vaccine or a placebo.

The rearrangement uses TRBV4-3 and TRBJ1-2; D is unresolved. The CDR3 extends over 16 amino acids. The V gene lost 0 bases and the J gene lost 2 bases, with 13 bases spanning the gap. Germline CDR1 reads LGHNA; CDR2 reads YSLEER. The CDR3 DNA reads TGCGCCAGCAGCCAAGATCATGAGTGGTCCAACTATGGCTACACCTTC. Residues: CASSQDHEWSNYGYTF.

CDR3 DNA sequence: TGTGCCAGCAGCCCGGACAGGGAGGCGCAGTATTTT. The encoded protein is CASSPDREAQYF. The rearrangement uses TRBV12-3 or TRBV12-4 and TRBJ2-3, with TRBD1 matching 8 bases. The CDR3 has 12 amino acids. After removal of 6 bases from V and 10 bases from J, the junction contained 6 bases not matched to a gene.

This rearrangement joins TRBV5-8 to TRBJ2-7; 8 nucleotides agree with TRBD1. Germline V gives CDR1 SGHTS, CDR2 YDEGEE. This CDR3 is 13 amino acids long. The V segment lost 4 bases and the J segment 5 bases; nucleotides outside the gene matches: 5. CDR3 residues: CASSPDRVHEQYF. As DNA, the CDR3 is TGTGCCAGCAGCCCGGACAGGGTCCACGAGCAGTACTTC.

The CDR3 loop reads CASSQCPSTVETQYF. The CDR3 nucleotides read TGCGCCAGCAGTCAATGCCCCTCGACGGTAGAGACCCAGTACTTC. This sequence joins TRBV23-1 and TRBJ2-5; the D is unclear. TRBV23-1 qualifies as an ORF whose function is uncertain. This CDR3 region has 15 residues. V lost 1 base, J lost 4 bases, and 13 bases lay in between.

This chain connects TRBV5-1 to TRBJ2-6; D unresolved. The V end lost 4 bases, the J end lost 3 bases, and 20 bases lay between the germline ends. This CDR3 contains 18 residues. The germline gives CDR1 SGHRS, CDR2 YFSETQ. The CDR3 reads CASSPGGSQFFGANVLTF. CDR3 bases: TGCGCCAGCAGCCCTGGTGGTTCTCAGTTCTTTGGGGCCAACGTCCTGACTTTC.

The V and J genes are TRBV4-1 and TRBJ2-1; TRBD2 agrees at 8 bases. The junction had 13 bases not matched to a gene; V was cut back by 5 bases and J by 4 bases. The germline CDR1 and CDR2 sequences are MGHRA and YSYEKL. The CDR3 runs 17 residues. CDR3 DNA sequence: TGCGCCAGCAGCATCAACTCAGGCGGGGGGCCTTACAATGAGCAGTTCTTC. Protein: CASSINSGGGPYNEQFF.

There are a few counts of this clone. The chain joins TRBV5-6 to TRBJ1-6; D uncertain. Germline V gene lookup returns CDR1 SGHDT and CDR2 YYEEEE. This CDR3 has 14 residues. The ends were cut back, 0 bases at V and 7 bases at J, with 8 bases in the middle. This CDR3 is CASSLEEENSPLHF. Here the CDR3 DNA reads TGTGCCAGCAGCTTGGAGGAAGAAAATTCACCCCTCCACTTT.

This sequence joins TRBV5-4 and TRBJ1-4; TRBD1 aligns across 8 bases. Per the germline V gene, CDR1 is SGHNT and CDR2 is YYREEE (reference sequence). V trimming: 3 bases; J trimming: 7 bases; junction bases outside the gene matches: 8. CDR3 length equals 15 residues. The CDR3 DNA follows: TGTGCCAGCAGCTCTCAGGGGGCGCGGATTGAAAAACTGTTTTTT. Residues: CASSSQGARIEKLFF.

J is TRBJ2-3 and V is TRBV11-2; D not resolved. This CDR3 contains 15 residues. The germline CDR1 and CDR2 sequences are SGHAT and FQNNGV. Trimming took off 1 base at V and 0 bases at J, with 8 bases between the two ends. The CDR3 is CASSLGRLSTDTQYF. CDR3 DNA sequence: TGTGCCAGCAGCTTAGGCAGACTTAGCACAGATACGCAGTATTTT.

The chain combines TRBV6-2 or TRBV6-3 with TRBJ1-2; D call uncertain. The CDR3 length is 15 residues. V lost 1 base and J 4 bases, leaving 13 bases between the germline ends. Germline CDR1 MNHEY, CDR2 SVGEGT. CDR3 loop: CASSYWAGRTYGYTF. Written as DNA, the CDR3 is TGTGCCAGCAGTTACTGGGCAGGTCGGACCTATGGCTACACCTTC.

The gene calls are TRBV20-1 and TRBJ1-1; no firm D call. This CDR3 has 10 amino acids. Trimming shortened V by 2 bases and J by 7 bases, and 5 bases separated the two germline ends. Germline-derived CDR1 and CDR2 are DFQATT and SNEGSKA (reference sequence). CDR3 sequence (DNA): TGCAGTGCTAGACTAGTTGAAGCTTTCTTT. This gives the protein CSARLVEAFF.

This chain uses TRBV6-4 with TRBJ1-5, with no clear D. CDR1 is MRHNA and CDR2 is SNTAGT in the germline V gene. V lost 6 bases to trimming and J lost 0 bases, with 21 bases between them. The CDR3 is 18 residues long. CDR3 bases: TGTGCCAGCAGCCCTCGCCCCCCGAACCGCTATAGCAATCAGCCCCAGCATTTT. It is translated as CASSPRPPNRYSNQPQHF.

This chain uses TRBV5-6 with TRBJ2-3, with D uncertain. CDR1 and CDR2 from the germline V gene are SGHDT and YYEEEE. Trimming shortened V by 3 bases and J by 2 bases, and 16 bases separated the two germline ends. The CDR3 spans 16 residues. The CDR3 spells CASSSRDSRYTDTQYF. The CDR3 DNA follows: TGTGCCAGCAGCTCTCGAGATTCCCGATACACAGATACGCAGTATTTT. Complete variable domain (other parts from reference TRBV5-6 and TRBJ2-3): DAGVTQSPTHLIKTRGQQVTLRCSPKSGHDTVSWYQQALGQGPQFIFQYYEEEERQRGNFPDRFSGHQFPNYSSELNVNALLLGDSALYLCASSSRDSRYTDTQYFGPGTRLTVL.

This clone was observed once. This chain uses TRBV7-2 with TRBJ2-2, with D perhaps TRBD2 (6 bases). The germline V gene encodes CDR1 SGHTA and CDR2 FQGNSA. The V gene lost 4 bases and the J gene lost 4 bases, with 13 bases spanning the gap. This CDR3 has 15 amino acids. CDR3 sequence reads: CASSWVTGSTGELFF. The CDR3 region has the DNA TGTGCCAGCAGCTGGGTTACCGGGAGCACCGGGGAGCTGTTTTTT.

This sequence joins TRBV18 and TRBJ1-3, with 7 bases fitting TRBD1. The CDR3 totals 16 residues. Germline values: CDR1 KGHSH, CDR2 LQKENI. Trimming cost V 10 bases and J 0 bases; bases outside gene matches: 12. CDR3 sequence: CATLTMTGLSGNTIYF. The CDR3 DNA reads TGTGCCACCTTGACAATGACAGGGCTCTCTGGAAACACCATATATTTT.

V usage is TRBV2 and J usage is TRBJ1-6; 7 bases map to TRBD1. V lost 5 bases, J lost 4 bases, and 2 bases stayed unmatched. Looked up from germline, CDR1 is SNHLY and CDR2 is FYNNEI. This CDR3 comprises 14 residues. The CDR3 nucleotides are TGTGCCAGCAGTAGGGGGCCGTATAATTCACCCCTCCACTTT. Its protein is CASSRGPYNSPLHF. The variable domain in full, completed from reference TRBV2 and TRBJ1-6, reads EPEVTQTPSHQVTQMGQEVILRCVPISNHLYFYWYRQILGQKVEFLVSFYNNEISEKSEIFDDQFSVERPDGSNFTLKIRSTKLEDSAMYFCASSRGPYNSPLHFGNGTRLTVT.

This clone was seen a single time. The CDR3 is CASSPLQGDDYGYTF. The CDR3 bases are TGTGCCAGCAGCCCACTCCAGGGGGATGACTATGGCTACACCTTC. This rearrangement joins TRBV9 to TRBJ1-2; 7 bases map to TRBD1. The germline V gene encodes CDR1 SGDLS and CDR2 YYNGEE. CDR3 length: 15 amino acids. The junction had 9 bases not matched to a gene; V was cut back by 4 bases and J by 3 bases.

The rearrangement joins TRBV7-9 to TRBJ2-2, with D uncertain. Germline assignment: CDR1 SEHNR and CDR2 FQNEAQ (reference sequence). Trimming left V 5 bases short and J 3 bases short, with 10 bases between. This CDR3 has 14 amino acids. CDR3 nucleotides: TGTGCCAGCAGCCCTACGTGGGACACCGGGGAGCTGTTTTTT. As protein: CASSPTWDTGELFF.

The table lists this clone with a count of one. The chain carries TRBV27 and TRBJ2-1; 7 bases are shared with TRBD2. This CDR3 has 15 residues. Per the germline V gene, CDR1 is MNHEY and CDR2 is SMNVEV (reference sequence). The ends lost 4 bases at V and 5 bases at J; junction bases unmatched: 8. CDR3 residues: CASSSRGLPNNEQFF. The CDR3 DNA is TGTGCCAGCAGTTCCCGGGGACTACCAAACAATGAGCAGTTCTTC.

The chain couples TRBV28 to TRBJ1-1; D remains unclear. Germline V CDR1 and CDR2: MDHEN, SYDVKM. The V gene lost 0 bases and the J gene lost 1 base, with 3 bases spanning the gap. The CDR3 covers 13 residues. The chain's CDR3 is CASSLWENTEAFF. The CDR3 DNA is TGTGCCAGCAGTTTATGGGAGAACACTGAAGCTTTCTTT. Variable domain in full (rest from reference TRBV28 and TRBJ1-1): DVKVTQSSRYLVKRTGEKVFLECVQDMDHENMFWYRQDPGLGLRLIYFSYDVKMKEKGDIPEGYSVSREKKERFSLILESASTNQTSMYLCASSLWENTEAFFGQGTRLTVV.